What follows are 21 T cell receptor beta chains derived from one specimen sequenced in a study of blood T cells in healthy people across ages. Alongside a J-beta primer mix, a sample-barcoded 5' primer served in a second PCR lasting about 7 to 11 cycles. TCRdb re-called the 5' RACE reads through MiXCR, storing one row per CDR3 protein. This table holds hundreds of thousands of distinct CDR3 sequences, about 53% found once. Sample: blood. These receptor sequences come from a man at least 80 years old in good health.

The chain carries TRBV19 and TRBJ2-2; no clear D gene. The germline gives CDR1 LNHDA, CDR2 SQIVND (reference sequence). The CDR3 is 14 amino acids. V dropped 3 bases and J dropped 1 base, with 6 bases sitting between them. The chain's CDR3 is CASSIRRNTGELFF. CDR3 nucleotides: TGTGCCAGTAGTATTAGGAGGAACACCGGGGAGCTGTTTTTT.

This clonotype was observed a handful of times. The genes are TRBV5-1 and TRBJ2-3; D might be TRBD1 (6 bases). The CDR3 runs 16 residues. The ends were cut back, 4 bases at V and 6 bases at J, with 21 bases in the middle. Germline V gene lookup returns CDR1 SGHRS and CDR2 YFSETQ. The CDR3 DNA sequence: TGCGCCAGCAGCCCCTCCGGGACACTAACATTTGATACGCAGTATTTT. Encoded protein: CASSPSGTLTFDTQYF.

The chain links TRBV12-3 or TRBV12-4 to TRBJ1-5, with D uncertain. There are 14 residues in the CDR3. V was shortened by 6 bases and J by 6 bases, with 15 bases between the two germline ends. CDR3 loop: CASSGRLGSQPQHF. DNA for the CDR3: TGTGCCAGCAGCGGCCGCCTCGGAAGTCAGCCCCAGCATTTT.

About this clonotype itself: At one of its ends the junction is not consistent with the germline gene, which may arise from a read error. The V call is TRBV2, the J call TRBJ2-1; D tentatively fits TRBD1 or TRBD2 (6 bases each). This CDR3 has 14 amino acids. Germline V gives CDR1 SNHLY, CDR2 FYNNEI. Here the CDR3 reads CAGSKALGGNEQFF. Here the CDR3 DNA reads TGTGCCGGCAGTAAAGCCTTAGGGGGGAATGAGCAGTTCTTC.

The rearrangement links TRBV3-1 to TRBJ2-1; possibly TRBD2 for D (7 bases). The end of the DNA fits TRBJ2-7 better, so the J call may be wrong. The CDR3 consists of 14 residues. The V gene's germline CDR1 is LGHDT and CDR2 YNNKEL (reference sequence). CDR3 nucleotides: TGTGCCAGCAGCTCGAAGGGGGGGGGCCACGAGCAGTACTTC. As protein: CASSSKGGGHEQYF.

The rearrangement links TRBV7-6 to TRBJ1-1; D is perhaps TRBD1 (6 bases). The germline gives CDR1 SGHVS, CDR2 FNYEAQ. V lost 7 bases and J lost 4, with 16 bases in between. The CDR3 has 14 residues. CDR3 in amino acids: CASNTIQGATEAFF. CDR3 nucleotides: TGTGCCAGCAACACGATACAGGGCGCCACTGAAGCTTTCTTT.

This chain links TRBV27 with TRBJ2-5, with D possibly being TRBD2 (7 bases). The CDR3 consists of 12 residues. Trimming left V 10 bases short and J 11 bases short, with 20 bases between. Germline V CDR1 and CDR2: MNHEY, SMNVEV (reference sequence). The CDR3 sequence is CATARGRDEQYF. The DNA for the CDR3 is TGTGCCACCGCGCGGGGGCGCGATGAGCAGTACTTC.

This clonotype was picked up a small number of times. Germline is not matched at one junction end, which may reflect a read error. The chain carries TRBV5-1 and TRBJ2-5; the D gene is possibly TRBD2 (5 bases). Germline V CDR1 and CDR2: SGHRS, YFSETQ. This CDR3 has 14 amino acids. The CDR3: CASSLSGDQETQYF. CDR3 DNA: TGTGCCAGCAGTTTATCCGGGGACCAAGAGACCCAGTACTTC. The full variable domain, rest sourced from reference TRBV5-1 and TRBJ2-5, is KAGVTQTPRYLIKTRGQQVTLSCSPISGHRSVSWYQQTPGQGLQFLFEYFSETQRNKGNFPGRFSGRQFSNSRSEMNVSTLELGDSALYLCASSLSGDQETQYFGPGTRLLVL.

A few counts support this clonotype. The gene calls are TRBV12-3 or TRBV12-4 and TRBJ1-2; the D gene is possibly TRBD1 (6 bases). V lost 5 bases and J 0 bases, leaving 13 bases between the germline ends. There are 15 residues in the CDR3. The CDR3 DNA follows: TGTGCCAGCAGTGTTAGGACAGTCCCTAACTATGGCTACACCTTC. This sequence encodes CASSVRTVPNYGYTF.

This chain uses TRBV4-2 with TRBJ2-5; TRBD1 is a possible D gene (6 bases). The V gene lost 4 bases and the J gene lost 1 base, with 13 bases spanning the gap. The CDR3 has 15 amino acids. CDR1 LGHNA and CDR2 YNFKEQ come from the germline V gene. The CDR3 bases are TGTGCCAGCAGCCGGACTGGACAGCGCCAAGAGACCCAGTACTTC. This sequence encodes CASSRTGQRQETQYF.

In this sample, this clonotype turned up a few times. The chain carries TRBV4-1 and TRBJ2-1; D uncertain. The CDR3 has 16 amino acids. Looked up from germline, CDR1 is MGHRA and CDR2 is YSYEKL. V lost 1 base to trimming and J lost 0 bases, with 10 bases between them. CDR3 DNA: TGCGCCAGCAGCCAAGGGACCTTCAGCTCCTACAATGAGCAGTTCTTC. Encoded protein: CASSQGTFSSYNEQFF.

This chain joins TRBV7-9 and TRBJ2-5, with TRBD2 identical over 13 bases. The J call may be mistaken, given a closer DNA end match to TRBJ2-1. CDR1 and CDR2 from the germline V gene are SEHNR and FQNEAQ (reference sequence). This CDR3 contains 15 residues. The CDR3 here is CASSPPGLAGLEQFF. In DNA form, the CDR3 reads TGTGCCAGCAGCCCACCGGGACTAGCGGGATTGGAGCAGTTCTTC.

The chain uses TRBV10-3 and TRBJ1-1; 10 bases are shared with TRBD1. After removal of 4 bases from V and 5 bases from J, the junction contained 4 bases not matched to a gene. The CDR3 is 14 amino acids. Per germline, CDR1 ENHRY and CDR2 SYGVKD. The CDR3 protein is CAISGGQGTTEAFF. The DNA for the CDR3 is TGTGCCATCAGTGGGGGACAGGGGACGACTGAAGCTTTCTTT.

The chain uses TRBV2 and TRBJ2-1; TRBD1 or TRBD2 may be the D gene (6 bases each). V lost 7 bases to trimming and J lost 5 bases, with 9 bases between them. This CDR3 is 12 amino acids long. The germline V gene encodes CDR1 SNHLY and CDR2 FYNNEI. DNA for the CDR3: TGTGCCAGCATGAGGGGGGACAATGAGCAGTTCTTC. As protein: CASMRGDNEQFF.

The CDR3 bases are TGTGCCAGCAGTCGCCGACCCGGCGAGCAGTACTTC. It specifies CASSRRPGEQYF. This chain joins TRBV27 and TRBJ2-7; D uncertain. This CDR3 spans 12 amino acids. Trimming cost V 5 bases and J 6 bases, with 11 bases left between them. Germline V CDR1 and CDR2: MNHEY, SMNVEV (reference sequence).

The chain carries TRBV20-1 and TRBJ1-5; D may be TRBD1 (6 bases). Germline CDR1 DFQATT, CDR2 SNEGSKA (reference sequence). Trimming shortened V by 3 bases and J by 0 bases, and 12 bases separated the two germline ends. The CDR3 length is 15 residues. CDR3 coding DNA: TGCAGTGCTAGGTCCGGGACAACTAGCAATCAGCCCCAGCATTTT. Its protein product is CSARSGTTSNQPQHF.

There are a few counts of this clonotype. This chain links TRBV25-1 with TRBJ2-5; possible D gene TRBD2, 5 bases. The CDR3 is 14 residues long. CDR1 and CDR2 (germline): MGHDK, SYGVNS. The V and J ends lost 6 bases and 3 bases respectively, with 14 bases between them. In nucleotides, the CDR3 is TGTGCCAGCAGCTCACCGACGGGGAAAGAGACCCAGTACTTC. Translated: CASSSPTGKETQYF.

Only a few counts were recorded for this clonotype. The chain is built from TRBV5-5 and TRBJ2-5, with 11 bases matching TRBD2. Germline lookup yields CDR1 SGHKS and CDR2 YYEKEE (reference sequence). The V gene end was trimmed by 0 bases and the J gene end by 5 bases; junction bases not matched to a gene: 6. The CDR3 sequence is 16 residues long. The CDR3 DNA reads TGTGCCAGCAGCTTGGAGGCGGCTAGCGGGAGGGAGACCCAGTACTTC. The encoded protein is CASSLEAASGRETQYF. Filled out from reference TRBV5-5 and TRBJ2-5, the complete variable domain reads DAGVTQSPTHLIKTRGQQVTLRCSPISGHKSVSWYQQVLGQGPQFIFQYYEKEERGRGNFPDRFSARQFPNYSSELNVNALLLGDSALYLCASSLEAASGRETQYFGPGTRLLVL.

This clonotype has a single count. The chain couples TRBV19 to TRBJ2-7, with D tentatively TRBD2 (6 bases). The CDR3 is 15 amino acids. Between the trimmed V and J ends, which lost 9 bases and 3 bases, there was a span of 21 bases. CDR1 and CDR2 from the germline V gene are LNHDA and SQIVND (reference sequence). The CDR3: CASSPTGLLVYEQYF. The CDR3 DNA is TGTGCCAGCTCGCCTACGGGACTCCTGGTCTACGAGCAGTACTTC.

This chain links TRBV5-1 with TRBJ2-3; maybe TRBD2 (5 bases). Germline V CDR1 and CDR2: SGHRS, YFSETQ. The V and J ends lost 4 bases and 3 bases respectively, with 18 bases between them. The CDR3 is made up of 16 amino acids. The CDR3 loop reads CASSPRIAPKTDTQYF. Written as DNA, the CDR3 is TGCGCCAGCAGCCCCAGAATAGCGCCAAAAACAGATACGCAGTATTTT.

A few counts support this clonotype. The chain employs TRBV18 and TRBJ1-5, with D maybe TRBD1 (5 bases). The germline gives CDR1 KGHSH, CDR2 LQKENI. This CDR3 comprises 13 residues. Trimming pared 4 bases from V and 5 bases from J, leaving 9 bases between. For the CDR3, the DNA is TGTGCCAGCTCACAGGGAGGGGATCAGCCCCAGCATTTT. It encodes CASSQGGDQPQHF.